The present entry profiles one T cell receptor (beta chain) with its context. Its specificity is not known. CDR3 length: 14 residues. Germline V lookup: CDR1 MDHEN, CDR2 SYDVKM. This sample was taken from a study of T cells expressing NK-cell markers. About the study: The study drew TCR beta repertoires from sorted CD3+CD56+NKG2C+, CD3+CD56+NKG2C- and CD3+CD56-NKG2C+ T cells. The study sequenced eight donors, seven HCMV-seropositive and one seronegative.

Synthesis of TCR beta cDNA relied on 5'RACE template switching carrying UMIs. For each CDR3 protein, TCRdb gives one entry from its re-call of the 5' RACE reads, without DNA. This sample contains some 300,000 distinct CDR3 sequences. The study, taken as a whole, reports: The CD3+CD56-NKG2C+ fraction of a few donors was likewise dominated by these clonotypes.

Sample: blood T cells: a sorted CD56 or NKG2C T cell subset, CD4+ or CD8+ T cells, or bulk PBMC T cells (not recorded which). This sequence was found in a man aged 18 to 35 in good health. The chain couples TRBV28 to TRBJ2-3; the D call from TCRdb, TRBD1, cannot be confirmed without DNA. CDR3 amino acids: CASTSPVGTDTQYF.